Below are 31 T cell receptor beta chains sequenced from a single sample in a study of Ad26.COV2.S vaccination and SARS-CoV-2 variants. As to treatment: 19 received Ad26.COV2.S at low or high dose, single or two shots; several received placebo; per-sample allocation not given. It was on day 63 after the first vaccine or placebo injection that samples were taken. Assay: immunoSEQ multiplex PCR; the TCRdb copy retains only in-frame clones and omits some. The sample has about 680,000 clones; more than 80% are singletons. The sequencing used peripheral blood, collected in a trial of Ad26.COV2.S vaccine versus placebo. These receptor sequences come from a person between 18 and 59 years old who received the Ad26.COV2.S COVID-19 vaccine or a placebo.

This clone was picked up one time. The J gene is TRBJ2-4, the V gene TRBV27, with 7 bases that match TRBD1. Per the germline V gene, CDR1 is MNHEY and CDR2 is SMNVEV (reference sequence). V shed 0 bases, J shed 4 bases, and the junction held 6 bases outside the gene matches. The CDR3 runs to 16 residues. This CDR3 reads CASSLSPRQGKNIQYF. The CDR3 region has the DNA TGTGCCAGCAGTTTATCGCCACGACAGGGTAAAAACATTCAGTACTTC.

DNA for the CDR3: TGTGCCTGGAGCGTACCTAAAGCGGGAGTCGGTACCGGGGAGCTGTTTTTT. Translated, it gives CAWSVPKAGVGTGELFF. The chain uses TRBV30 and TRBJ2-2, with 8 bases lining up with TRBD2. J gave up 5 bases and V 3 bases, and 14 bases lay outside the gene matches. The CDR3 length is 17 residues. The germline V gene has CDR1 GTSNPN and CDR2 SVGIG (reference sequence).

The chain couples TRBV28 to TRBJ1-6; D unresolved. CDR3 length equals 14 residues. The V gene's germline CDR1 is MDHEN and CDR2 SYDVKM. V was trimmed by 1 base and J by 8 bases, leaving 9 bases between them. The chain's CDR3 is CASSLSAGYSPLHF. The CDR3 DNA reads as TGTGCCAGCAGTTTATCGGCAGGCTATTCACCCCTCCACTTT.

The chain has TRBV5-1 and TRBJ1-1; D possibly corresponds to TRBD1 (6 bases). This CDR3 is built from 16 residues. The V end was cut by 4 bases, the J end by 1 base, with 17 bases between. Germline CDR1 is SGHRS and CDR2 is YFSETQ. CDR3 bases: TGCGCCAGCAGCATCGACGCCGCGGGGGCGAACACTGAAGCTTTCTTT. It is translated as CASSIDAAGANTEAFF.

The chain employs TRBV11-2 and TRBJ2-1, with D maybe TRBD1 (5 bases). The CDR3 has 15 amino acids. The ends were cut back, 3 bases at V and 3 bases at J, with 12 bases in the middle. Germline V gene data show CDR1 as SGHAT and CDR2 as FQNNGV. CDR3 in DNA: TGTGCCAGCAGCTTCACAGGTTTCCTCTACAATGAGCAGTTCTTC. It yields the protein CASSFTGFLYNEQFF.

The chain carries TRBV15 and TRBJ1-1, with D perhaps TRBD1 (6 bases). Germline CDR1 reads LNHNV; CDR2 reads YYDKDF (reference sequence). The ends were cut back, 1 base at V and 4 bases at J, with 13 bases in the middle. The CDR3 covers 15 residues. The CDR3, as DNA: TGTGCCACCAGCAGAGGTGACGGGGGGCGCACTGAAGCTTTCTTT. Translated, it gives CATSRGDGGRTEAFF.

The V call is TRBV6-5, the J call TRBJ1-5, with a weak D call TRBD1 (6 bases). Looked up from germline, CDR1 is MNHEY and CDR2 is SVGAGI. The V end lost 8 bases, the J end lost 4 bases, and 18 bases lay between the germline ends. This CDR3 has 15 amino acids. In DNA, the CDR3 is TGTGCCAGCGCGCGGGGGGCGCCTGGAAATCAGCCCCAGCATTTT. This encodes CASARGAPGNQPQHF.

The J gene is TRBJ2-5, the V gene TRBV7-6; D unclear. This CDR3 is 13 amino acids long. Trimming took off 5 bases at V and 2 bases at J, with 9 bases between the two ends. Germline CDR1 is SGHVS and CDR2 is FNYEAQ. The CDR3 loop reads CASSPGSQETQYF. In DNA form, the CDR3 reads TGTGCCAGCAGCCCCGGGTCTCAAGAGACCCAGTACTTC. The entire variable domain, with the rest obtained from reference TRBV7-6 and TRBJ2-5, is as follows: GAGVSQSPRYKVTKRGQDVALRCDPISGHVSLYWYRQALGQGPEFLTYFNYEAQQDKSGLPNDRFSAERPEGSISTLTIQRTEQRDSAMYRCASSPGSQETQYFGPGTRLLVL.

The chain couples TRBV5-6 to TRBJ1-2, with 12 bases identical to TRBD1. Trimming at V came to 4 bases and at J to 8 bases, leaving 9 bases not matched to a gene. Germline values: CDR1 SGHDT, CDR2 YYEEEE. The CDR3 has 15 residues. CDR3 in amino acids: CASSNPGQGARGYTF. CDR3 nucleotides: TGTGCCAGCAGCAACCCGGGACAGGGGGCGAGAGGCTACACCTTC. Combining the CDR3 with reference TRBV5-6 and TRBJ1-2 gives the whole variable domain DAGVTQSPTHLIKTRGQQVTLRCSPKSGHDTVSWYQQALGQGPQFIFQYYEEEERQRGNFPDRFSGHQFPNYSSELNVNALLLGDSALYLCASSNPGQGARGYTFGSGTRLTVV.

The V call is TRBV6-6, the J call TRBJ2-7, with a possible D match to TRBD1 (7 bases). Between the trimmed V and J ends, which lost 6 bases and 2 bases, there was a span of 11 bases. The CDR3 has 13 amino acids. Germline CDR1 reads MNHNY; CDR2 reads SVGAGI (reference sequence). The CDR3 is CASRRDSPYEQYF. The CDR3 coding sequence is TGTGCCAGCAGGCGGGACAGTCCCTACGAGCAGTACTTC.

The chain couples TRBV27 to TRBJ2-1; D unresolved. V lost 1 base, J lost 0 bases, and 13 bases lay in between. Per germline, CDR1 MNHEY and CDR2 SMNVEV (reference sequence). The CDR3 spans 17 residues. CDR3 sequence (DNA): TGTGCCAGCAGTTTATACTTAGCCCCAAGCTCCTACAATGAGCAGTTCTTC. It encodes CASSLYLAPSSYNEQFF.

The rearrangement uses TRBV30 and TRBJ2-2, with unresolved D. Germline lookup yields CDR1 GTSNPN and CDR2 SVGIG (reference sequence). The CDR3 consists of 14 residues. The V end lost 2 bases, the J end lost 3 bases, and 10 bases lay between the germline ends. CDR3 protein: CAWSLGGDTGELFF. DNA for the CDR3: TGTGCCTGGAGTTTGGGCGGTGACACCGGGGAGCTGTTTTTT.

The CDR3 DNA follows: TGTGCCAGCAGCCCACAGGGGGAGGGTGAAGCTTTCTTT. Amino acid sequence: CASSPQGEGEAFF. The rearrangement links TRBV11-3 to TRBJ1-1; 8 nucleotides agree with TRBD1. CDR1 is SGHNT and CDR2 is YENEEA in the germline V gene. With V trimmed by 5 bases and J by 7 bases, 6 bases remained unmatched. This CDR3 has 13 amino acids.

J is TRBJ2-7 and V is TRBV19; TRBD2 is a possible D gene (6 bases). Trimming cost V 0 bases and J 5 bases, with 17 bases left between them. Germline values: CDR1 LNHDA, CDR2 SQIVND (reference sequence). CDR3 length: 16 residues. CDR3 nucleotide sequence: TGTGCCAGTAGTATAGATCGGGGAGCGGGTGTGAACGAGCAGTACTTC. Its translation: CASSIDRGAGVNEQYF.

The chain recombines TRBV7-6 with TRBJ2-3, with D perhaps matching TRBD1 (6 bases). V shed 6 bases and J shed 2 bases, with 15 bases lying between them. Germline CDR1 SGHVS, CDR2 FNYEAQ. The CDR3 length is 15 residues. The CDR3 nucleotides read TGTGCCAGCAGGTCCCCTACGGGACACACAGATACGCAGTATTTT. This gives the protein CASRSPTGHTDTQYF.

Only a few counts were recorded for this clone. This chain links TRBV7-9 with TRBJ2-1, with D maybe TRBD1 (6 bases). V was shortened by 4 bases and J by 0 bases, with 13 bases between the two germline ends. CDR3 length: 16 residues. Germline CDR1 reads SEHNR; CDR2 reads FQNEAQ (reference sequence). The DNA of the CDR3 is TGTGCCAGCAGCTCCGGACAGTTCAGCTCCTACAATGAGCAGTTCTTC. Translation gives CASSSGQFSSYNEQFF.

V and J are TRBV30 and TRBJ1-5; 7 nucleotides line up with TRBD1. The CDR3 runs to 15 residues. CDR1 and CDR2 (germline): GTSNPN, SVGIG (reference sequence). With 3 bases clipped from V and 0 bases from J, the junction kept 5 bases outside the gene matches. CDR3 amino acids: CAWSGTVYSNQPQHF. CDR3 sequence (DNA): TGTGCCTGGAGCGGGACAGTGTATAGCAATCAGCCCCAGCATTTT.

This clone has a handful of counts. The genes are TRBV7-2 and TRBJ2-3; unclear D gene. This CDR3 is 11 amino acids long. Germline CDR1 and CDR2: SGHTA and FQGNSA. Between the trimmed V and J ends, which lost 4 bases and 2 bases, there was a span of 1 base. The CDR3 loop is CASSSTDTQYF. The CDR3 bases are TGTGCCAGCAGCTCCACAGATACGCAGTATTTT.

In its sample, this clone was seen once. The rearrangement uses TRBV27 and TRBJ1-2, with 8 bases lining up with TRBD1. J lost 2 bases, V lost 5 bases, and 1 base had no gene match. The CDR3 contains 13 residues. Germline CDR1 and CDR2: MNHEY and SMNVEV (reference sequence). CDR3 protein: CASSRTGNYGYTF. The DNA of the CDR3 is TGTGCCAGCAGTCGGACAGGGAACTATGGCTACACCTTC.

The chain couples TRBV18 to TRBJ1-5; possibly TRBD1 for D (6 bases). Germline lookup yields CDR1 KGHSH and CDR2 LQKENI. The V and J ends lost 6 bases and 3 bases respectively, with 18 bases between them. This CDR3 region has 16 residues. CDR3 DNA: TGTGCCAGCTCCCCGGCCGGGGGCCTTTACAATCAGCCCCAGCATTTT. It translates to CASSPAGGLYNQPQHF. Full variable domain (rest looked up from reference TRBV18 and TRBJ1-5): NAGVMQNPRHLVRRRGQEARLRCSPMKGHSHVYWYRQLPEEGLKFMVYLQKENIIDESGMPKERFSAEFPKEGPSILRIQQVVRGDSAAYFCASSPAGGLYNQPQHFGDGTRLSIL.

V gene TRBV11-3 combines with J gene TRBJ2-2; 8 nucleotides agree with TRBD1. CDR1 is SGHNT, CDR2 YENEEA, per germline. The J segment lost 3 bases and the V segment lost 4 bases, leaving 4 bases of the junction unmatched. The CDR3 loop spans 15 amino acids. CDR3 bases: TGTGCCAGCAGCTCCGGGACAGGCTACACCGGGGAGCTGTTTTTT. The encoded protein is CASSSGTGYTGELFF.

The rearrangement links TRBV6-2 or TRBV6-3 to TRBJ2-7; 7 bases align to TRBD1. The ends lost 5 bases at V and 6 bases at J; junction bases unmatched: 4. The CDR3 sequence is 12 residues long. The V gene's germline CDR1 is MNHEY and CDR2 SVGEGT. The CDR3 is CASSPDRPEQYF. The CDR3 DNA is TGTGCCAGCAGTCCGGACAGGCCCGAGCAGTACTTC.

The chain joins TRBV19 to TRBJ2-2, with D unclear. CDR1 LNHDA and CDR2 SQIVND come from the germline V gene (reference sequence). The CDR3 covers 15 residues. Trimming pared 0 bases from V and 6 bases from J, leaving 11 bases between. CDR3: CASSIDSSLAGELFF. Written as DNA, the CDR3 is TGTGCCAGTAGTATAGATAGTTCCTTGGCCGGGGAGCTGTTTTTT.

V gene TRBV18 combines with J gene TRBJ2-1; 9 bases are shared with TRBD2. Germline CDR1 is KGHSH and CDR2 is LQKENI. The ends lost 8 bases at V and 5 bases at J; junction bases unmatched: 7. CDR3 length equals 14 residues. Here the CDR3 reads CASASSGINNEQFF. The CDR3, as DNA: TGTGCCAGCGCGTCTAGCGGGATTAACAATGAGCAGTTCTTC.

The CDR3 here is CASSGQSGLGYGYTF. The CDR3 DNA reads TGTGCCAGCAGTGGCCAATCAGGCCTCGGCTATGGCTACACCTTC. The V gene is TRBV2, the J gene TRBJ1-2; no clear D. Trimming shortened V by 4 bases and J by 4 bases, and 16 bases separated the two germline ends. Germline lookup yields CDR1 SNHLY and CDR2 FYNNEI. CDR3 length: 15 residues. Combining the CDR3 with reference TRBV2 and TRBJ1-2 gives the whole variable domain EPEVTQTPSHQVTQMGQEVILRCVPISNHLYFYWYRQILGQKVEFLVSFYNNEISEKSEIFDDQFSVERPDGSNFTLKIRSTKLEDSAMYFCASSGQSGLGYGYTFGSGTRLTVV.

The chain employs TRBV27 and TRBJ2-1; 7 bases map to TRBD1. CDR3 length: 14 amino acids. Unmatched junction bases numbered 11, after V lost 10 bases and J lost 5 bases. CDR1 is MNHEY and CDR2 is SMNVEV in the germline V gene (reference sequence). The CDR3 here is CATSPRGRDNEQFF. CDR3 nucleotide sequence: TGTGCCACCTCCCCCAGGGGGAGAGACAATGAGCAGTTCTTC.

The rearrangement uses TRBV12-3 or TRBV12-4 and TRBJ1-5, with TRBD1 as a possible D gene (6 bases). This CDR3 spans 13 amino acids. With 5 bases removed from V and 5 bases from J, the gap between germline ends came to 10 bases. The CDR3 here is CASSPRTDQPQHF. The CDR3 DNA is TGTGCCAGCAGTCCCAGGACAGATCAGCCCCAGCATTTT.

The V and J genes are TRBV10-3 and TRBJ1-2; D remains unclear. Trimming removed 2 bases from V and 7 bases from J, with 11 bases in between. In germline, CDR1 is ENHRY, CDR2 SYGVKD. The CDR3 has 13 amino acids. CDR3 loop: CAISELAGGGYTF. The CDR3 coding sequence is TGTGCCATCAGTGAGCTGGCAGGCGGTGGCTACACCTTC.

V gene TRBV27 combines with J gene TRBJ2-7, with no clear D. The CDR3 runs 14 residues. CDR1 and CDR2 (germline): MNHEY, SMNVEV (reference sequence). V was clipped by 3 bases and J by 1 base, with 10 bases between them. The CDR3 DNA reads as TGTGCCAGCAGTTTTGGGCAAGGGTCCTACGAGCAGTACTTC. Protein: CASSFGQGSYEQYF.

For this clone: An end of the junction differs from the germline gene, which may be a read error. The chain combines TRBV20-1 with TRBJ1-2, with D unresolved. The germline V gene has CDR1 DFQATT and CDR2 SNEGSKA (reference sequence). CDR3 length equals 8 residues. CDR3 residues: CSARVGNF. The CDR3 region has the DNA TGCAGTGCTAGAGTCGGAAACTTC.

With regard to this clone: This CDR3 is also generated by other DNA sequences in the sample. This chain links TRBV5-1 with TRBJ2-1; D possibly corresponds to TRBD1 (5 bases). Per germline, CDR1 SGHRS and CDR2 YFSETQ. The V end was cut by 3 bases, the J end by 0 bases, with 7 bases between. This CDR3 comprises 14 residues. Here the CDR3 reads CASSSDSSYNEQFF. Written as DNA, the CDR3 is TGCGCCAGCAGCTCAGACAGCTCCTACAATGAGCAGTTCTTC.